This T cell receptor (beta chain) was recorded in a study of blood T cells in healthy people across ages. Study results and caveats: Nothing was known about donor CMV status, and this possibly confounded expanded clonotype changes. Per million T cells, the diversity of TCR beta decreased roughly linearly as age advanced. Leaving the PBMCs unsorted stopped any conclusive comparison of naive versus antigen-experienced cells.

V was clipped by 0 bases and J by 6 bases; unmatched bases: 3. The CDR3 sequence is 14 residues long. CDR1 and CDR2 from the germline V gene are SGDLS and YYNGEE. Remarks on this clonotype: The antigen is undetermined.

Donors were healthy Caucasian individuals from Russia aged roughly 6 to 90. Primers used in a second PCR of about 7 to 12 cycles were a sample-barcoded 5' primer and a J-beta primer mix. TCRdb reprocessed the 5' RACE reads via MiXCR and lists one record per CDR3 protein. This sample yields under 2 million distinct CDR3 sequences, of which about 35% are seen a single time; roughly 10% belongs to the top ten. The chain uses TRBV9 and TRBJ2-3; 8 bases align to TRBD2. The sequencing sample was made of blood. This TCR came from a woman aged 25 to 39 in good health. In DNA form, the CDR3 reads TGTGCCAGCAGCGTAGACGGGGGGGCTGATACGCAGTATTTT. Residues: CASSVDGGADTQYF.